Described below is a single TCR beta chain sequence and its context. Germline CDR1 reads SGHTA; CDR2 reads FQGNSA. This CDR3 is built from 15 residues. V was trimmed by 0 bases and J by 4 bases, leaving 11 bases between them. In the study's own analysis: Amplifying reference gene primers gave estimates of nucleated cell counts. Assay: immunoSEQ multiplex PCR; the TCRdb copy retains only in-frame clones and omits some. V and J calls and clone size are copied from that table; D and trimming were computed from the DNA. The repertoire has about 54,000 clones, under 85% of them found once; the top ten carry about 2%. The data were obtained in a study of blood T cell repertoires in COVID-19. On the study more broadly: COVID-19 samples collected from the United States, Italy and Spain covered acute and convalescent phases. PBMCs, B-cell-depleted T cells, or T cells provided the cDNA or gDNA that made up the material.

The source material was peripheral blood. The receptor comes from an older woman with acute or convalescent COVID-19. V usage is TRBV7-2 and J usage is TRBJ2-3, with TRBD2 as a possible D gene (6 bases). The CDR3 DNA reads TGTGCCAGCAGCTTAGCCGCCGGGAGATCAGATACGCAGTATTTT. It is translated as CASSLAAGRSDTQYF.